This T cell receptor (beta chain) was found in a study of shared clonotypes between healthy human individuals. The V gene's germline CDR1 is SGHTA and CDR2 FQGNSA. Trimming at V came to 0 bases and at J to 3 bases, leaving 11 bases not matched to a gene. The CDR3 consists of 17 residues. Subsets obtained from CD4+ cells comprised CD45RA+ naive and CD45RA-negative memory cells. Only in-frame clones appear in the TCRdb table, and some are missing; sequencing was by immunoSEQ multiplex PCR. The data hold some 1.4 million clones, with around 97% observed a single time. The sample consisted of naive CD4+ T cells sorted from blood. Subset given: CD45RA+ positively selected. The chain uses TRBV7-2 and TRBJ2-7; 7 nucleotides match TRBD2. The TCR comes from a man aged 25 to 40 in good health. This CDR3 reads CASSLAGAGASVYEQYF. In DNA, the CDR3 is TGTGCCAGCAGCTTAGCAGGGGCGGGAGCGAGCGTCTACGAGCAGTACTTC.